The TCR beta chain described here comes from a study of identical twins' blood T cells. Donors were six healthy women in three monozygous twin pairs. Concerning this clonotype itself: The CDR3 carries no conserved terminal phenylalanine or tryptophan, so it likely arises from a read error.

TCRdb reprocessed the 5' RACE reads via MiXCR and lists one record per CDR3 protein. The sample holds about 370,000 distinct CDR3 sequences, roughly 30% seen once. The sample comprised PBMCs. This sequence originates from a woman between 18 and 55 years old in good health.

Here the CDR3 DNA reads TGCAGCGTGACCAAATGGGAGAAGCGGAACAATGAAGCTTTCTCT. Translating gives CSVTKWEKRNNEAFS. The chain uses TRBV29-1 and TRBJ1-1; D gene unclear. The CDR3 length is 15 residues. Germline V gene data show CDR1 as SQVTM and CDR2 as ANQGSEA.